What follows are 4 T cell receptor beta chains derived from one specimen sequenced in a study of blood T cells in healthy people across ages. A J-beta primer mix and a sample-barcoded 5' primer were used in a second PCR of roughly 6 to 11 cycles. TCRdb fed the 5' RACE reads into MiXCR, producing one record per CDR3 protein. Of about 940,000 distinct CDR3 sequences listed, around 46% are singletons. Source material: blood. The source is a man aged 25-45 years in good health.

Only a few counts were recorded for this clonotype. This rearrangement joins TRBV20-1 to TRBJ2-4, with 9 bases lining up with TRBD2. The CDR3 covers 16 residues. Trimming removed 3 bases from V and 4 bases from J; junction bases left unmatched: 10. The germline V gene encodes CDR1 DFQATT and CDR2 SNEGSKA (reference sequence). Written as DNA, the CDR3 is TGCAGTGCTAGCGGCGGGGGGGCTTTACGGAAAAACATTCAGTACTTC. It is translated as CSASGGGALRKNIQYF.

This sequence joins TRBV7-2 and TRBJ1-5; 7 bases align to TRBD1. The CDR3 extends over 15 amino acids. The germline CDR1 and CDR2 sequences are SGHTA and FQGNSA. Trimming removed 1 base from V and 7 bases from J; junction bases left unmatched: 7. The CDR3 is CASSLELTGVQPQHF. The DNA for the CDR3 is TGTGCCAGCAGCTTAGAACTTACAGGGGTACAGCCCCAGCATTTT. The full variable domain, rest sourced from reference TRBV7-2 and TRBJ1-5, is GAGVSQSPSNKVTEKGKDVELRCDPISGHTALYWYRQSLGQGLEFLIYFQGNSAPDKSGLPSDRFSAERTGGSVSTLTIQRTQQEDSAVYLCASSLELTGVQPQHFGDGTRLSIL.

This sequence joins TRBV20-1 and TRBJ1-5; TRBD1 might be the D (6 bases). The V gene lost 6 bases and the J gene lost 1 base, with 13 bases spanning the gap. Germline V gene data show CDR1 as DFQATT and CDR2 as SNEGSKA (reference sequence). This CDR3 comprises 14 residues. CDR3 in amino acids: CSAYRGASNQPQHF. The CDR3 bases are TGCAGTGCCTACCGGGGGGCGAGCAATCAGCCCCAGCATTTT.

This clonotype turned up a few times. The rearrangement uses TRBV27 and TRBJ2-4; a weak D match, TRBD1 (5 bases). The CDR3 spans 16 residues. Trimming stripped 2 bases from V and 4 bases from J, with 15 bases between. Germline values: CDR1 MNHEY, CDR2 SMNVEV (reference sequence). The CDR3 DNA reads TGTGCCAGCAGTTTAGGATGGGGCAGGGATAAAAACATTCAGTACTTC. The encoded protein is CASSLGWGRDKNIQYF.